The clone carrying this TCR beta chain was observed a few times. Its specificity is not known. This entry comes from a study of blood T cells in healthy people across ages. Overall study: Template switching captured about one barcoded beta molecule per two T cells.

In germline, CDR1 is MRHNA, CDR2 SNTAGT. The V end was cut by 2 bases, the J end by 1 base, with 6 bases between. CDR3 size: 14 residues. The study recruited healthy Caucasian donors from Russia who were aged about 6 to 90. Findings and caveats of the study: TCR beta diversity, measured per million T cells, fell in a roughly linear way with age. Diversity was higher, and naive CD4+ cells more numerous, in long-lived donors than in aged donors.

Then a second PCR, running roughly 7 to 11 cycles, was carried out with a sample-barcoded 5' primer and a J-beta primer mix. TCRdb re-analysed the 5' RACE reads in MiXCR, keeping a single row per CDR3 protein. The repertoire includes roughly 700,000 distinct CDR3 sequences, 45% to 50% of them detected once, and under 35% sits in the top ten. The gene calls are TRBV6-4 and TRBJ1-5; D possibly corresponds to TRBD1 (6 bases). The sequencing sample was made of blood. The source is a woman between 55 and 75 years old in good health. The CDR3 loop reads CASSDGQSNQPQHF. The CDR3 nucleotides are TGTGCCAGCAGTGACGGACAGAGCAATCAGCCCCAGCATTTT.